This T cell receptor beta chain was sequenced in a study of blood T cells in healthy people across ages. This CDR3 is built from 16 residues. CDR1 and CDR2 from the germline V gene are DFQATT and SNEGSKA (reference sequence). V was clipped by 1 base and J by 7 bases; unmatched bases: 10. This clonotype was counted ten times or more. As yet, its antigen is unknown. Sample-barcoded 5' priming and a J-beta primer mix drove a second PCR of about 6 to 12 cycles. A 12-random-nucleotide template-switch adaptor tagged each cDNA molecule. TCRdb itself ran the 5' RACE reads through MiXCR, one entry per CDR3 protein. Of roughly 650,000 distinct CDR3 sequences in the sample, about 30% were seen once. Whole-study results and caveats: Both naive CD4+ cell counts and diversity were greater in long-lived donors than in aged donors. Per-million-T-cell TCR beta diversity fell roughly linearly with age.

The source material was blood. V gene TRBV20-1 combines with J gene TRBJ2-5, with 12 bases identical to TRBD2. The sequence derives from a woman over 75 in good health. The CDR3 sequence: CSARVLGTSGYGTQYF. The CDR3 coding sequence is TGCAGTGCTAGAGTTCTCGGGACTAGCGGGTATGGGACCCAGTACTTC.